This TCR beta chain was sequenced in a study of cytomegalovirus exposure and HLA in healthy donors (dated by TCRdb to the late 2010s). Looking at the study overall: An earlier analysis of several hundred of the donors reported approximately 290 Gb of sequence data and around 120 million unique TCR beta sequences from roughly 180 million T cells. In addition to the first cohort of roughly 700 subjects, a separate validation cohort of 120 different subjects was used. Rather than using new phenotypic data, the later analysis identified candidate immune exposures from TCR beta sequences and from how often those sequences occurred across donors. Roughly 320 gigabases of sequencing data and roughly 80 million unique TCR sequences made up an early release that covered over 550 HLA-typed donors. The study was designed to test whether signatures of past pathogen exposure could be identified by cataloging public T cell receptors. On average, about 200,000 unique TCR beta nucleotide sequences were sequenced per donor among a few hundred genotyped donors of the cohort, with 15% to 20% of those sequences being non-productive. The study combined high-throughput TCR immunosequencing, statistical association of individual TCRs with disease status, and machine learning to predict cytomegalovirus infection status. To decide whether each TCR beta V gene segment behaved as functional or pseudogenic, an earlier analysis of some 600 of the donors relied on high-throughput TCR beta sequencing. Genome-wide SNP genotypes for about 65% of the 666 donors were used in a later genetic analysis, which treated that subset as a discovery cohort. The genetic ancestry cluster associated with self-reported Caucasian donors included around four fifths of the 398 genotyped donors. Because of strong linkage in the cohort, roughly five DR-DQ haplotypes were treated as single units for association and clustering. The study profiled the T cell repertoires of around 700 subjects by immunosequencing and related them to cytomegalovirus serostatus. Both class I and class II loci were covered by HLA typing, at four-digit resolution. All discovery cohort repertoires had been generated using a single sequencing platform. Typing coverage varied by locus: roughly 620-640 donors for A, B, C, DRB1 and DQB1; under 550 for DQA1; approximately 610 for DPA1; some 470 for DPB1. To study patterns of TCR occurrence, a later analysis re-analyzed previously published TCR beta repertoires from around 700 donors and added high-resolution HLA genotyping. Donor age, sex, ethnicity and CMV serostatus were compiled together with the repertoire data.

Libraries were constructed by the immunoSEQ multiplex PCR assay. For the multiplex PCR, a mixture combining 60 forward primers for TCR Vbeta segments and 13 reverse primers for TCR Jbeta segments was used. The CDR3 region of rearranged TCR beta genes was amplified from genomic DNA by a multiplex PCR assay. The amplified TCR beta libraries were sequenced on the Illumina HiSeq System as 87-base-pair reads. Regarding the original processing steps: A later analysis tallied tens of millions of unique TCR beta chains across the 666 repertoires, and about 12 million of those chains were shared by two or more donors. To remove PCR and sequencing errors, raw reads were error-corrected and collapsed into unique sequences using a nearest-neighbor algorithm that merged closely related sequences. Alignment of CDR3 sequences to IMGT reference sequences was used to assign V, D and J gene segments. Each retained sequence needed at least a six-nucleotide match to both a V gene segment and a J gene segment. Rearrangements were classified as productive when the CDR3 lacked stop codons and remained in frame with V and J, and all other rearrangements were classified as non-productive. Following IMGT convention, CDR3 was defined as the stretch from the second conserved V-encoded cysteine to the conserved J-encoded phenylalanine. The earlier analysis of 587 of the donors excluded any sequence lacking an unambiguous match to a single V gene segment. An earlier analysis of approximately 590 of the donors classified V segments as functional when productive rearrangements were above 56.7% and as segregating when the standard deviation between donors was above 5%. A statistical classification framework was developed to diagnose cytomegalovirus status using the catalog of TCR beta chain sequences. In a later analysis, TCR nucleotide sequences were compared against IMGT/GENE-DB human TR gene sequences so that V and J genes could be assigned. A later analysis assigned CDR3 sequences and most-parsimonious VDJ recombination scenarios with the TCRdist pipeline. In a later analysis, every TCR beta chain was defined by the combination of its CDR3 amino acid sequence and its V-gene family, and reads without a unique V-gene family were dropped. In a later analysis, fewer than 650 highly shared, low-generation-probability nucleotide sequences were removed to address suspected cross-contamination and a sequencing artifact. A later analysis calculated a clonal expansion index for each public chain from normalized within-repertoire ranks of inferred template counts. In a later analysis, generation probabilities were computed using a VDJ recombination model fitted to out-of-frame rearrangements, and the results were checked against IGoR. In a later analysis, TCR-TCR, TCR-HLA and TCR-CMV co-occurrence was scored with hypergeometric tests, and a repertoire-size bias correction was applied to TCR pairs. In a later analysis, false discovery rates were estimated by permuting HLA or CMV assignments 20 times. In a later analysis, co-occurring TCRs were grouped with DBSCAN, and TCRdist sequence similarity was added when clustering was performed within HLA-allele-positive subsets. Repertoires with fewer than 30,000 or more than 120,000 public chains, plus five repertoires with anomalous nucleotide sharing, were excluded from co-occurrence clustering. TCRdb re-hosts the immuneACCESS table, in-frame sequences only. Its copies lack some clones; in the studies checked, an unresolved V gene accounts for under half of them, and the cause for the rest is not known. Clone size and V and J calls were adopted from that table, with D and trimming inferred from the DNA. The sample yields 150,000 to 200,000 clones; around 80% were counted once. Together, the top ten hold less than 1.5% of the sample.

What the authors observed across the whole study: Most TCR sequences were seen in very few donors, while some public TCRs were found in many individuals. A later genetic analysis associated a missense DCLRE1C variant with V-gene and J-gene trimming of TCR beta chains, and an independent cohort replicated the association. The authors suggested that the approach could potentially be generalized to other disease states and immunological phenotypes. The only immune exposure information available for the cohort was CMV serostatus. Because the 87-base-pair reads could not distinguish some IMGT-functional V segments, including TRBV6-2 and TRBV6-3, those segments were excluded. The study gave a list of over 150 TCR beta chains associated with cytomegalovirus. A later analysis found that HLA-associated TCR beta chains were more clonally expanded and had lower generation probabilities than equally common non-associated chains. HLA typing was unavailable for some donors at each locus, so association tests used only the typed subset. In a later analysis, the rate of TCR association differed among HLA loci, with DRB1 alleles having the most associated TCRs and HLA-C alleles having the fewest. The presence/absence analyses assumed that sequencing depth was roughly uniform across donors, and that assumption may not be true. The classifier was reported to diagnose cytomegalovirus status with high specificity and sensitivity in both the original cohort and the validation cohort. The earlier analysis of about 600 of the donors excluded 15 to 20 rarely observed V segments, including chromosome 9 orphons, because counts were too low. An earlier analysis of several hundred of the donors showed that most TCR beta V segments appeared in productive rearrangements either about 87% or about 30% of the time, which broadly matched IMGT annotations. The sequencing pipeline was judged likely to have produced a cluster of highly shared sequence variants as a technical artifact. Only TCR beta chains were sequenced in this cohort, and the absence of alpha or paired-chain data limited detectable features. At a false discovery rate of 0.05, a later analysis linked fewer than 20,000 TCR beta sequences to specific HLA alleles. Several of the top co-occurrence clusters appeared to be linked to parvovirus B19, influenza, CMV and Epstein-Barr virus, according to a later analysis. When HLA alleles, especially DR and DQ, strongly co-occurred, attributing TCR associations to individual alleles was difficult. A later genetic analysis reported fewer N-insertions in productive TCRs among donors in an Asian-associated ancestry cluster than the roughly 700-donor mean. A further reported finding was that TCR beta sequences accurately predicted the HLA-A and HLA-B alleles for most subjects in the first cohort. Most CMV-associated TCR beta chains appeared to be HLA-restricted in a later analysis, and the HLA associations seemed to be driven largely by CMV exposure. A few of the identified cytomegalovirus-associated TCR beta chains were confirmed in vitro to be specific for cytomegalovirus antigens. Linkage disequilibrium might explain the correlated functional status among segregating V segments, but an unknown experimental factor could not be excluded.

In total, roughly 670 healthy bone marrow donors made up the cohort. At the time of sampling, all cohort members were nominally healthy, though unrecorded immune exposures were likely present. The donor was CMV seropositive and belonged to the group of some 290 seropositive cohort members. Every donor gave a peripheral blood sample, and the peripheral blood mononuclear cells from that sample were used for TCR beta sequencing. The Qiagen DNeasy Blood Extraction Kit was used to extract genomic DNA from the blood cell samples. CDR1 and CDR2 are drawn from the germline V gene: SGDLS, YYNGEE. The cysteine opens and the phenylalanine closes a CDR3 of 15 amino acids. Just the 45-base CDR3 DNA is kept, in frame starting at base 1. From V the trimming removes 3 bases and from J it removes 6 bases, while the gene matches leave 8 bases of the junction unaccounted for. Of note for this clone: The target of this receptor is not known. Base qualities are missing; no much larger clone stands one base away.

Material for sequencing was PBMCs. Rearrangement joined TRBV9 to TRBJ2-1, with TRBD2 matching 8 junction bases. The receptor comes from a woman aged 25 to 39 in good health and CMV-seropositive. The CDR3: CASSAQREMGNEQFF. The DNA sequence reads TGTGCCAGCAGCGCCCAGCGGGAGATGGGCAATGAGCAGTTCTTC.